A selection of T cell receptor beta chains follows, all from one sample in a study of T cells in Graves' hyperthyroidism and ophthalmopathy. MiXCR, applied by TCRdb to the multiplex PCR reads, yields one record per CDR3 protein. The table includes 500,000 to 800,000 distinct CDR3 sequences, roughly 15% detected once. Sequencing input: blood. The receptor source for this set is a woman between 50 and 59 years old with Graves' ophthalmopathy. Each CDR3 is given with its conserved first and last residue.

>TRBJ1-2|TRBV9
CASSVGMRGTGYGYTF
>TRBJ2-1|TRBV20-1
CSSHRGQPSYNEQFF
>TRBJ2-1|TRBV12-3/TRBV12-4
CASRVLAAPDHEQFF
>TRBJ2-2|TRBV19
CASIGTAGAGELFF
>TRBJ2-7|TRBV6-5
CASSYSHRRNYEQYF
>TRBJ2-3|TRBV7-3
CASSSRQGGTDTQYF
>TRBJ1-1|TRBV6-1
CASSWTGLTEAFF
>TRBJ2-2|TRBV7-2
CASSLIAGGPEGELFF
>TRBJ2-3|TRBV20-1
CSAQPGDTQYF
>TRBJ2-2|TRBV18
CASSRRRDTGELFF
>TRBJ2-7|TRBV5-1
CASRWEALNHYEQYF
>TRBJ2-3|TRBV7-3
CASSSTSGRGGADTQYF
>TRBJ2-3|TRBV2
CASSSTSGTTYGTDTQYF
>TRBJ2-7|TRBV19
CASSIDLRRGRGGSYEQYF
>TRBJ2-2|TRBV9
CASSVAVGLSNTGELFF
>TRBJ2-1|TRBV29-1
CSVEGPRAGQIYNEQFF
>TRBJ2-3|TRBV10-3
CAISEGFKDTQYF
>TRBJ2-1|TRBV7-2
CASSLGPGNGEQFF
>TRBJ2-1|TRBV28
CASSPPGGTGDNEQFF
>TRBJ2-5|TRBV9
CASSRTSGAIQETQYF
>TRBJ2-7|TRBV11-2
CASSEGLPWSSYEQYF
>TRBJ2-1|TRBV4-2
CASSPPGLAGLSYNEQFF
>TRBJ1-5|TRBV3-1
CASSQGGGPDQPQHF
>TRBJ2-1|TRBV6-5
CASSSAVEQFF
>TRBJ1-4|TRBV28
CASSLIGGRREKLFF
>TRBJ2-1|TRBV4-2
CASSQDGLGASGRASNEQFF
>TRBJ2-3|TRBV5-1
CASRTGTSLTDTQYF
>TRBJ2-4|TRBV28
CASSLLGLAAKNIQYF
>TRBJ2-7|TRBV12-5
CASGLGQVGAEQYF
>TRBJ2-6|TRBV6-2/TRBV6-3
CASNRALSGANVLTF
>TRBJ2-2|TRBV7-8
CASSIFWAHTARNTGELFF
>TRBJ1-5|TRBV20-1
CSAKAYRTGPKDSNQPQHF
>TRBJ1-5|TRBV12-3/TRBV12-4
CASSPPGAGNQPQHF
>TRBJ2-1|TRBV11-3
CASSLDLGVPYNEQFF
>TRBJ2-3|TRBV7-2
CASSLVLAGGDLDTQYF
>TRBJ1-1|TRBV20-1
CSASSPTEAFF
>TRBJ1-1|TRBV18
CASCTSWRDTEAFF
>TRBJ1-2|TRBV14
CASSPGRRSYGYTF
>TRBJ2-1|TRBV12-3/TRBV12-4
CASSTTGSSYNEQFF
>TRBJ1-4|TRBV20-1
CSARTAINEKLFF
>TRBJ1-1|TRBV7-9
CASSLEGTGLAFF
>TRBJ2-5|TRBV29-1
CSASTGLQETQYF
>TRBJ2-7|TRBV20-1
CSARDRTSASYEQYF
>TRBJ2-7|TRBV7-2
CASSLPIFYEQYF
>TRBJ1-1|TRBV29-1
CSVEGRGNTEAFF
>TRBJ1-6|TRBV28
CASRLSSPGRKIPSSYNSPLHF
>TRBJ2-5|TRBV7-9
CASNHLGGSETQYF
>TRBJ1-4|TRBV6-2/TRBV6-3
CASMPYGTSATNEKLFF
>TRBJ1-1|TRBV29-1
CSSQYRTLNTEAFF
>TRBJ2-7|TRBV12-3/TRBV12-4
CASSLTGAENLYEQYF
>TRBJ2-5|TRBV28
CASSPAGQGVETQYF
>TRBJ2-1|TRBV18
CASSPSTGYNEQFF
>TRBJ1-6|TRBV6-1
CASSDWTGGGFNSPLHF
>TRBJ2-1|TRBV3-1
CASSQTGAREQFF